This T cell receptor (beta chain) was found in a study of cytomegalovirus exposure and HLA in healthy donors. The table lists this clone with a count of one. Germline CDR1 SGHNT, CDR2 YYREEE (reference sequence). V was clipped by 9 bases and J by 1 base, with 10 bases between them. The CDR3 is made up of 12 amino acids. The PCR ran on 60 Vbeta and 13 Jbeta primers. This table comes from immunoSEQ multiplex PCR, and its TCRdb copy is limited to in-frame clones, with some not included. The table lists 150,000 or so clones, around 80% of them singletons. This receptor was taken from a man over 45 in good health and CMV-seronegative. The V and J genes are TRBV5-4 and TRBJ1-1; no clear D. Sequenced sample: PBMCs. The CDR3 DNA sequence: TGTGCCACGCGGGATAGGAACACTGAAGCTTTCTTT. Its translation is CATRDRNTEAFF.